This note documents a single T cell receptor (beta chain) sequence. Its antigen is not identified. These data originate in a study of neoadjuvant nivolumab and ipilimumab in lung cancer. Background on the study: Patients got nivolumab 3 mg/kg on days 1, 15 and 29; combination added ipilimumab 1 mg/kg day 1. Study results and limitations: Pretherapy blood TCR richness correlated positively with resected tumor richness. From pretherapy to surgery, tumor richness and clonality rose with dual therapy. TCR receptors were sequenced in few samples.

Some clones are missing from TCRdb's copy, which holds only in-frame ones; the method was immunoSEQ multiplex PCR. The data show roughly 19,000 clones, with under 80% seen just once and roughly 7.1% held by the top ten. V was clipped by 0 bases and J by 2 bases; unmatched bases: 2. Germline CDR1 reads SGHDT; CDR2 reads YYEEEE. This CDR3 spans 15 amino acids. J is TRBJ1-2 and V is TRBV5-6; 9 bases match TRBD1. The source material was tumor tissue, sampled after neoadjuvant nivolumab, alone or with ipilimumab, at or shortly before surgery. The sequence came from an adult with non-small cell lung cancer. CDR3 nucleotides: TGTGCCAGCAGCTTGGTAGGGACAGGGAACTATGGCTACACCTTC. Protein: CASSLVGTGNYGYTF.